The 16 T cell receptor beta chains in this list originate from one sample, sequenced in a study of blood T cells in healthy people across ages. PCR was performed a second time for about 7 to 12 cycles using a sample-barcoded 5' primer and a J-beta primer mix. TCRdb fed the 5' RACE reads into MiXCR, producing one record per CDR3 protein. The sample lists over 950,000 distinct CDR3 sequences, roughly 51% occurring once. The sequencing input was blood. The receptor source for this set is a woman aged 60 to 75 in good health.

As DNA, the CDR3 is TGTGCCAGCAGTGAAGATGCGAGGGCCCCTGGGGCCAACGTCCTGACTTTC. Translated, it gives CASSEDARAPGANVLTF. V is TRBV6-1 and J is TRBJ2-6; D might be TRBD2 (5 bases). The CDR3 consists of 17 residues. V was trimmed by 1 base and J by 2 bases, leaving 12 bases between them. The germline gives CDR1 MNHNS, CDR2 SASEGT.

DNA for the CDR3: TGCAGCGTTGACCCGACAGGGAATGAGCAGTACTTC. Its translation is CSVDPTGNEQYF. This sequence joins TRBV29-1 and TRBJ2-1; 7 positions agree with TRBD1. The J call may not be correct, given that the DNA end is closer to TRBJ2-7. Germline CDR1 and CDR2: SQVTM and ANQGSEA. The CDR3 runs 12 residues.

The chain carries TRBV20-1 and TRBJ2-5, with D unclear. This CDR3 has 14 residues. V was clipped by 5 bases and J by 3 bases, with 16 bases between them. CDR1 and CDR2 from the germline V gene are DFQATT and SNEGSKA (reference sequence). The CDR3 spells CSAQWGTVEETQYF. The CDR3 DNA is TGCAGTGCTCAGTGGGGTACAGTTGAAGAGACCCAGTACTTC.

As DNA, the CDR3 is TGCGCCAGCAGCTTGATGAGTGGAATGGGGCGACACAATGAGCAGTTCTTC. The encoded protein is CASSLMSGMGRHNEQFF. The chain links TRBV5-1 to TRBJ2-1; a weak D match, TRBD1 (5 bases). Germline lookup yields CDR1 SGHRS and CDR2 YFSETQ. This CDR3 has 17 amino acids. The ends were cut back, 1 base at V and 5 bases at J, with 19 bases in the middle.

V gene TRBV9 combines with J gene TRBJ2-1; TRBD2 matches at 7 bases. The CDR3 is 14 residues long. The germline CDR1 and CDR2 sequences are SGDLS and YYNGEE. V lost 2 bases, J lost 8 bases, and 7 bases stayed unmatched. CDR3 loop: CASSVAGAPHEQFF. The CDR3 DNA reads as TGTGCCAGCAGCGTGGCGGGAGCCCCCCATGAGCAGTTCTTC.

The chain recombines TRBV29-1 with TRBJ2-5, with 7 bases lining up with TRBD2. Germline V CDR1 and CDR2: SQVTM, ANQGSEA. J lost 9 bases, V lost 5 bases, and 15 bases had no gene match. CDR3 length equals 14 residues. The CDR3 sequence is CSVRRGEVNRAQYF. The CDR3 nucleotides are TGCAGCGTTAGACGGGGGGAGGTTAATAGGGCCCAGTACTTC. Together with reference TRBV29-1 and TRBJ2-5, the CDR3 gives the full variable domain: SAVISQKPSRDICQRGTSLTIQCQVDSQVTMMFWYRQQPGQSLTLIATANQGSEATYESGFVIDKFPISRPNLTFSTLTVSNMSPEDSSIYLCSVRRGEVNRAQYFGPGTRLLVL.

The rearrangement uses TRBV29-1 and TRBJ1-1; a weak D match, TRBD1 (6 bases). Germline-derived CDR1 and CDR2 are SQVTM and ANQGSEA. Trimming shortened V by 6 bases and J by 4 bases, and 12 bases separated the two germline ends. There are 12 residues in the CDR3. The CDR3 reads CSVAEGGTEAFF. Written as DNA, the CDR3 is TGCAGCGTAGCCGAGGGGGGCACTGAAGCTTTCTTT.

The chain employs TRBV27 and TRBJ2-1; unclear D gene. Germline CDR1 is MNHEY and CDR2 is SMNVEV (reference sequence). CDR3 length: 16 residues. The ends were cut back, 1 base at V and 0 bases at J, with 10 bases in the middle. CDR3 protein: CASSLWSDSSYNEQFF. The CDR3 DNA is TGTGCCAGCAGTTTATGGTCGGATAGCTCCTACAATGAGCAGTTCTTC.

The chain's CDR3 is CASSPLGSGRAYEQYF. The CDR3 nucleotides read TGTGCCAGCAGCCCTTTGGGCAGCGGGCGAGCCTACGAGCAGTACTTC. This chain joins TRBV3-1 and TRBJ2-7; possible D gene TRBD2, 6 bases. Trimming took off 4 bases at V and 2 bases at J, with 18 bases between the two ends. CDR1 is LGHDT, CDR2 YNNKEL, per germline (reference sequence). CDR3 length: 16 residues.

This clonotype was seen a handful of times. This sequence joins TRBV4-1 and TRBJ2-1, with D maybe TRBD2 (6 bases). Germline CDR1 MGHRA, CDR2 YSYEKL. Trimming removed 4 bases from V and 8 bases from J, with 18 bases in between. CDR3 length: 15 residues. CDR3 sequence: CASSPSFGGNHEQFF. The CDR3 DNA reads as TGCGCCAGCAGCCCCTCTTTTGGCGGGAACCATGAGCAGTTCTTC.

The rearrangement links TRBV5-1 to TRBJ2-1; 10 nucleotides match TRBD2. Germline V gene lookup returns CDR1 SGHRS and CDR2 YFSETQ. Trimming at V came to 0 bases and at J to 9 bases, leaving 3 bases not matched to a gene. This CDR3 comprises 14 residues. The CDR3 sequence is CASSLVAGGLEQFF. The CDR3 region has the DNA TGCGCCAGCAGCTTGGTAGCGGGAGGTCTTGAGCAGTTCTTC.

DNA of the CDR3: TGTGCCAGCAGCTTCCTAGCGGGGGAATCCTACAATGAGCAGTTCTTC. Translating it yields CASSFLAGESYNEQFF. The V call is TRBV7-2, the J call TRBJ2-1, with 10 positions matching TRBD2. Germline lookup yields CDR1 SGHTA and CDR2 FQGNSA. CDR3 length: 16 amino acids. V shed 3 bases and J 1 base; nucleotides not matched to a gene: 3.

There are a few counts of this clonotype. The chain carries TRBV6-5 and TRBJ2-7; 13 positions match TRBD2. Unmatched junction bases numbered 5, after V lost 6 bases and J lost 3 bases. This CDR3 spans 15 amino acids. Germline V CDR1 and CDR2: MNHEY, SVGAGI. CDR3 protein: CASSTGTSGVYEQYF. The CDR3, as DNA: TGTGCCAGCAGCACGGGGACTAGCGGGGTCTACGAGCAGTACTTC.

The V call is TRBV27, the J call TRBJ2-4, with 7 positions matching TRBD2. This CDR3 is built from 16 residues. Germline CDR1 is MNHEY and CDR2 is SMNVEV (reference sequence). J gave up 8 bases and V 3 bases, and 13 bases lay outside the gene matches. In nucleotides, the CDR3 is TGTGCCAGCAGTTTCGTCGGCGCCGCGGGAGTTGACATTCAGTACTTC. Its translation: CASSFVGAAGVDIQYF.

The genes are TRBV7-2 and TRBJ2-4, with unresolved D. Germline CDR1 is SGHTA and CDR2 is FQGNSA. The CDR3 length is 15 residues. V lost 8 bases, J lost 3 bases, and 17 bases lay in between. CDR3 amino acids: CASSSARLSKNIQYF. CDR3 sequence (DNA): TGTGCCAGCTCCTCGGCTAGATTGAGCAAAAACATTCAGTACTTC.

As regards this clonotype: Compared with germline, one end of the junction differs, possibly owing to a read error. The chain employs TRBV7-9 and TRBJ2-5, with D unclear. From germline, CDR1 is SEHNR and CDR2 FQNEAQ (reference sequence). This CDR3 has 11 amino acids. This CDR3 is CANSPSGAQYF. CDR3 sequence (DNA): TGTGCCAACAGCCCCTCTGGGGCCCAGTACTTC.